Listed below are T cell receptor beta chains from one sample, sequenced in a study of T cell responses to AZD1222 COVID-19 vaccine. TCRdb's table, derived via immunoSEQ multiplex PCR, lists solely in-frame clones and lacks some. The table includes approximately 190,000 clones, 80% to 95% detected once. The sequenced sample was peripheral blood, obtained on day 0 of AZD1222 vaccination. The receptors shown here come from an adult in good health. Both conserved end residues are part of each CDR3. Clone size is not always given. Where it is, it says once, few, many or a class for expanded clones.

J: TRBJ1-2; size: once; V: TRBV4-3; length: 13; CDR3: CASSPTGVLSYTF
J: TRBJ2-7; size: -; V: TRBV4-3; length: 13; CDR3: CASSQGMIDEQYF
J: TRBJ1-2; size: once; V: TRBV4-1; length: 15; CDR3: CASSRDTLTSYGYTF
J: TRBJ1-1; size: -; V: TRBV7-3; length: 12; CDR3: CASSLNQGVAFF
J: TRBJ1-2; size: -; V: TRBV9; length: 15; CDR3: CASSPQGVGSYGYTF
J: TRBJ2-7; size: -; V: TRBV27; length: 15; CDR3: CASSPSWGSSYEQYF
J: TRBJ1-5; size: once; V: TRBV12-2; length: 18; CDR3: CASRLARGRGHSNQPQHF
J: TRBJ2-1; size: -; V: TRBV20-1; length: 16; CDR3: CSASSGRLTSYNEQFF
J: TRBJ1-1; size: few; V: TRBV15; length: 15; CDR3: CATSRGGAVTLEAFF
J: TRBJ1-1; size: -; V: TRBV20-1; length: 11; CDR3: CSARRRGKAFF
J: TRBJ2-1; size: once; V: TRBV29-1; length: 14; CDR3: CSVVGGGSYNEQFF
J: TRBJ2-7; size: -; V: TRBV5-1; length: 12; CDR3: CASRGSPYEQYF
J: TRBJ1-1; size: -; V: TRBV18; length: 14; CDR3: CASSPLGENTEAFF
J: TRBJ2-1; size: -; V: TRBV4-3; length: 14; CDR3: CASSQDTAGNEQFF
J: TRBJ2-3; size: -; V: TRBV5-1; length: 16; CDR3: CASSLVKASGMDTQYF
J: TRBJ2-1; size: -; V: TRBV7-9; length: 16; CDR3: CASSLLGGLGLNEQFF
J: TRBJ2-2; size: few; V: TRBV9; length: 15; CDR3: CASGKEGNLAGELFF
J: TRBJ1-1; size: -; V: TRBV12-3/TRBV12-4; length: 13; CDR3: CASSTLGNTEAFF
J: TRBJ1-2; size: -; V: TRBV7-9; length: 12; CDR3: CASSQDSHGYTF
J: TRBJ2-7; size: -; V: TRBV6-5; length: 15; CDR3: CASLGHVGGEYEQYF
J: TRBJ1-4; size: -; V: TRBV5-1; length: 12; CDR3: CASSLPDEKLFF
J: TRBJ1-1; size: -; V: TRBV27; length: 13; CDR3: CASSSKGGTEAFF
J: TRBJ1-3; size: -; V: TRBV5-4; length: 14; CDR3: CASSKTNSGNTIYF
J: TRBJ1-6; size: -; V: TRBV9; length: 16; CDR3: CASSASLRGIDSPLHF
J: TRBJ1-6; size: -; V: TRBV5-1; length: 15; CDR3: CASSAYGGRNSPLHF
J: TRBJ1-1; size: -; V: TRBV7-9; length: 15; CDR3: CASSLAQGGRTEAFF
J: TRBJ1-1; size: -; V: TRBV14; length: 15; CDR3: CASSQQAGTATEAFF
J: TRBJ1-1; size: -; V: TRBV7-9; length: 13; CDR3: CASNQGGYTEAFF
J: TRBJ1-6; size: once; V: TRBV7-3; length: 18; CDR3: CASSLRSPGQGTNSPLHF